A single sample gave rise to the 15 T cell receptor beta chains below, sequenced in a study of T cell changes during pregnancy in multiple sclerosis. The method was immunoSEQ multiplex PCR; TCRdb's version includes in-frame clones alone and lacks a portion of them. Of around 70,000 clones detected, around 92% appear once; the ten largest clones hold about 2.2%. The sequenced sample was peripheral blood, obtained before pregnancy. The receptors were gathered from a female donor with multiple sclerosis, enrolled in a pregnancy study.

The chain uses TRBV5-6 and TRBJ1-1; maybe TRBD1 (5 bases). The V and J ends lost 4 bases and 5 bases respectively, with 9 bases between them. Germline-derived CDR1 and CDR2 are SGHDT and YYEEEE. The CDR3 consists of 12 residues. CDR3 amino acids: CASSRRQTEAFF. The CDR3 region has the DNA TGTGCCAGCAGCCGCCGACAGACTGAAGCTTTCTTT.

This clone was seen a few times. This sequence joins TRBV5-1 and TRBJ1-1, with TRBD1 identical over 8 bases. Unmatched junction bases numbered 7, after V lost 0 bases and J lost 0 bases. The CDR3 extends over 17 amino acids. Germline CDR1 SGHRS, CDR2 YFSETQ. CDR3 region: CASSLAKRQGLNTEAFF. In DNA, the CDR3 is TGCGCCAGCAGCTTGGCCAAAAGACAGGGGCTGAACACTGAAGCTTTCTTT.

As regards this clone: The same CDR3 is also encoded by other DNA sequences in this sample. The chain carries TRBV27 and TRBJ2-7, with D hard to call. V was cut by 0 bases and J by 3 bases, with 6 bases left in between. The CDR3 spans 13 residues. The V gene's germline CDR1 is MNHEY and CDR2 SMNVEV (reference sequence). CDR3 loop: CASSLSGSYEQYF. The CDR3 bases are TGTGCCAGCAGTTTATCGGGCAGCTACGAGCAGTACTTC.

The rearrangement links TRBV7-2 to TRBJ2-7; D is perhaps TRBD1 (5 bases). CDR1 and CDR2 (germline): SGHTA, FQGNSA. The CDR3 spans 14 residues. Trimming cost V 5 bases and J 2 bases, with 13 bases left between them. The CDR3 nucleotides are TGTGCCAGCAGCACAGCCACAGGCCCCTACGAGCAGTACTTC. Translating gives CASSTATGPYEQYF.

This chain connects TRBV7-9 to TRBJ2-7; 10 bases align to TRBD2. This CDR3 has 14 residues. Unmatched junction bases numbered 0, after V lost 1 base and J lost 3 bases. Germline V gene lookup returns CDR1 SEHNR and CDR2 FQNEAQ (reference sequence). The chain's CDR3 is CASSLEREGYEQYF. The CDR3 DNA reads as TGTGCCAGCAGCTTAGAGCGGGAGGGCTACGAGCAGTACTTC. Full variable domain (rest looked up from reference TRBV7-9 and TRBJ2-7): DTGVSQNPRHKITKRGQNVTFRCDPISEHNRLYWYRQTLGQGPEFLTYFQNEAQLEKSRLLSDRFSAERPKGSFSTLEIQRTEQGDSAMYLCASSLEREGYEQYFGPGTRLTVT.

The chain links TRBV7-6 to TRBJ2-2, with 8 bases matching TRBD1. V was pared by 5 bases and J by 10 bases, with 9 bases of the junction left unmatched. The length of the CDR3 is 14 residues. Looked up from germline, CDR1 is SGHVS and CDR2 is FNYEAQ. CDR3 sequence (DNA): TGTGCCAGCAGCCATTTGGGACAGGCTCTGGAGCTGTTTTTT. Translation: CASSHLGQALELFF.

The CDR3, as DNA: TGTGCCAGCAGTTTCGGCGGGAGGAGGGTCGATGAGCAGTTCTTC. It specifies CASSFGGRRVDEQFF. This sequence joins TRBV13 and TRBJ2-1, with 8 bases identical to TRBD2. Germline trimming cut 6 bases from V and 8 bases from J; bases unmatched to any gene: 12. Germline CDR1 reads PRHDT; CDR2 reads FYEKMQ (reference sequence). The CDR3 consists of 15 residues.

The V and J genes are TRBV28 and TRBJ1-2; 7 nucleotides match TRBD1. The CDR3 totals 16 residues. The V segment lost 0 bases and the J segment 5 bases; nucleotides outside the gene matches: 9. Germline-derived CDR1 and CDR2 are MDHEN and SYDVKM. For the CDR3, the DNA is TGTGCCAGCAGTTTATGGGGACAGTCTTCCTCTTATGGCTACACCTTC. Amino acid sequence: CASSLWGQSSSYGYTF.

In nucleotides, the CDR3 is TGTGCCAGCAGCTCCCCCAAGGGACTAGCGCATGAGCAGTTCTTC. It encodes CASSSPKGLAHEQFF. This rearrangement joins TRBV7-9 to TRBJ2-1; 10 bases are shared with TRBD2. Per the germline V gene, CDR1 is SEHNR and CDR2 is FQNEAQ (reference sequence). The CDR3 covers 15 residues. Trimming at V came to 4 bases and at J to 8 bases, leaving 8 bases not matched to a gene.

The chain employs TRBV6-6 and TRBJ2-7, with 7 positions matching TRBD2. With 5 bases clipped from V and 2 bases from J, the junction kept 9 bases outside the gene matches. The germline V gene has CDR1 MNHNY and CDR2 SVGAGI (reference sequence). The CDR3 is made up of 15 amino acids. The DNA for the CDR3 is TGTGCCAGCAGTCAACCCCGGGAGGCGGCCTACGAGCAGTACTTC. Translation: CASSQPREAAYEQYF.

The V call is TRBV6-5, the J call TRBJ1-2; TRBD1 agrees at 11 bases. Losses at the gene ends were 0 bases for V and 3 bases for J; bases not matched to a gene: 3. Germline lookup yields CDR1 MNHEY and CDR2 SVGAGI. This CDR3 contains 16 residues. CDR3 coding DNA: TGTGCCAGCAGTTACTCACGGACAGGGGGCCACTATGGCTACACCTTC. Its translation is CASSYSRTGGHYGYTF.

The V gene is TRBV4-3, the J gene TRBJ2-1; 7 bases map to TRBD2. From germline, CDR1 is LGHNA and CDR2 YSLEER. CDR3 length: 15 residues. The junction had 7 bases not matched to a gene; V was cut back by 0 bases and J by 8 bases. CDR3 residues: CASSQEEGGPYEQFF. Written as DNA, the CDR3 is TGCGCCAGCAGCCAAGAAGAGGGAGGGCCATATGAGCAGTTCTTC.

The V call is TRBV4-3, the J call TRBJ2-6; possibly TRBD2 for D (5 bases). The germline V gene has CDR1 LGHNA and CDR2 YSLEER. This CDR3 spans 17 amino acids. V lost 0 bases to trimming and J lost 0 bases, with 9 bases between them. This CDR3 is CASSQERGLSGANVLTF. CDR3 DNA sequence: TGCGCCAGCAGCCAAGAACGCGGACTCTCTGGGGCCAACGTCCTGACTTTC.

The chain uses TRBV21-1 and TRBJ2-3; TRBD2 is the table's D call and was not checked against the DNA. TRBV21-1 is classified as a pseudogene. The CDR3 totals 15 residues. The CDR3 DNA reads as TGTGCCAGCAGCCCCCCAGGGAGGGACCCAGATACGCAGTATTTT. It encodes CASSPPGRDPDTQYF.

The CDR3 is CATSRDSRGGGAPFF. The CDR3 DNA sequence: TGTGCCACCAGCAGAGACTCCAGAGGGGGGGGCGCGCCTTTCTTT. The chain uses TRBV15 and TRBJ1-1; the D gene is possibly TRBD1 (6 bases). Trimming took 0 bases from V and 12 from J, leaving 20 bases between them. The CDR3 totals 15 residues. Germline assignment: CDR1 LNHNV and CDR2 YYDKDF (reference sequence).